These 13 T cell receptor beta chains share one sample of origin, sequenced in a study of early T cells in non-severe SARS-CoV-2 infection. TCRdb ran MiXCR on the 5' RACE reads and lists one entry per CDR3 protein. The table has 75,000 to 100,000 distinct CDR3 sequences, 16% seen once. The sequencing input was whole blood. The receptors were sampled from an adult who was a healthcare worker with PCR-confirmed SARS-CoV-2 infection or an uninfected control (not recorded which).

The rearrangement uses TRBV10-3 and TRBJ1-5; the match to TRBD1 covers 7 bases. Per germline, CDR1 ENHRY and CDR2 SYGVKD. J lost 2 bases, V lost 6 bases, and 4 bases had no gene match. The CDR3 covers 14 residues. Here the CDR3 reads CAISTGTGNQPQHF. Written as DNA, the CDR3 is TGTGCCATCAGCACCGGGACAGGCAATCAGCCCCAGCATTTT.

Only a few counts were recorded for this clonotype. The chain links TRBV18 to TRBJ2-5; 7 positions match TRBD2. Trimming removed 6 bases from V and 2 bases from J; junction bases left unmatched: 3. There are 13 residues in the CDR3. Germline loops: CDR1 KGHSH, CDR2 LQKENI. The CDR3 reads CASSHSGQETQYF. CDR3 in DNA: TGTGCCAGCTCCCATAGCGGGCAAGAGACCCAGTACTTC.

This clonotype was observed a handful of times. This chain's CDR3 is CASTQESASSYEQYF. The DNA for the CDR3 is TGTGCCAGCACCCAAGAGTCGGCGAGCTCCTACGAGCAGTACTTC. The rearrangement joins TRBV6-2 or TRBV6-3 to TRBJ2-7; no reliable D call. V was shortened by 7 bases and J by 0 bases, with 16 bases between the two germline ends. The CDR3 totals 15 residues. From germline, CDR1 is MNHEY and CDR2 SVGEGT.

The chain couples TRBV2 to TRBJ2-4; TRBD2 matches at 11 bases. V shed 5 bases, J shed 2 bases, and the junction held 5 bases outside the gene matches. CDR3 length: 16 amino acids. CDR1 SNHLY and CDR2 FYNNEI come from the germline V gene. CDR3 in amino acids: CASSFSGGASKNIQYF. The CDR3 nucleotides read TGTGCCAGCAGTTTTAGCGGGGGGGCTTCCAAAAACATTCAGTACTTC.

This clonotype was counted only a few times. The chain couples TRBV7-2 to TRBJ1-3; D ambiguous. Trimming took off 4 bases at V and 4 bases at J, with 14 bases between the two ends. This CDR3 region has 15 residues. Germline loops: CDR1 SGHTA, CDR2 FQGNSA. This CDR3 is CASSSPANDGNTIYF. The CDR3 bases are TGTGCCAGCAGCTCGCCCGCGAATGACGGAAACACCATATATTTT.

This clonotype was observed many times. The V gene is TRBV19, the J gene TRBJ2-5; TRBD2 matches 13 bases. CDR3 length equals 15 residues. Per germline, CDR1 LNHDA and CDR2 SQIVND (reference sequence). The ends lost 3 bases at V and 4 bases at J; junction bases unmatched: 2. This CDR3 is CASSIRLAGGETQYF. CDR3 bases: TGTGCCAGTAGTATTCGACTAGCGGGAGGAGAGACCCAGTACTTC.

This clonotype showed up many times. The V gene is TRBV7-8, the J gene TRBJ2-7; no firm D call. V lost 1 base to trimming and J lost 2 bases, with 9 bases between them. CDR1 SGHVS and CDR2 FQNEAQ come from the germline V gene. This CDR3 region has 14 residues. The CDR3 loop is CASSLDYLTYEQYF. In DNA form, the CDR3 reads TGTGCCAGCAGCTTAGACTACCTCACCTACGAGCAGTACTTC.

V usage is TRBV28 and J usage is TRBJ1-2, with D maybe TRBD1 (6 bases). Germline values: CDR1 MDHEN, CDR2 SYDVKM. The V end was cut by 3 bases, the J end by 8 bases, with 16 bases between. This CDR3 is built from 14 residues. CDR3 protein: CASSLIGGAGGYTF. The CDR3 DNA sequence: TGTGCCAGCAGTTTGATCGGGGGCGCGGGAGGCTACACCTTC.

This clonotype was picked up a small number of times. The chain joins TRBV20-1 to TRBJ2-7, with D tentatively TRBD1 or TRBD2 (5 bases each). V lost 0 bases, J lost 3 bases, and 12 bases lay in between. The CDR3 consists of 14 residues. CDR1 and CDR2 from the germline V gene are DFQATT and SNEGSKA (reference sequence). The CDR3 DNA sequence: TGCAGTGCTAGAGATAGTGGGGACCTCTACGAGCAGTACTTC. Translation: CSARDSGDLYEQYF.

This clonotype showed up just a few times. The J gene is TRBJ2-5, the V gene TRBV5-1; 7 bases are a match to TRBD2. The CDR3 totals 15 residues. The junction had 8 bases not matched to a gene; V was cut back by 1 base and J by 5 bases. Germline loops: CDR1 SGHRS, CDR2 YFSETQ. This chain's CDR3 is CASSLQRGGRETQYF. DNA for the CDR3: TGCGCCAGCAGCTTGCAGCGGGGAGGGCGTGAGACCCAGTACTTC.

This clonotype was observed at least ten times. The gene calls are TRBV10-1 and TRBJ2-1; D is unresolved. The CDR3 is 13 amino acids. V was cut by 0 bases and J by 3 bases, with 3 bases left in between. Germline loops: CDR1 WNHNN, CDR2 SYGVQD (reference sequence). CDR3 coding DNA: TGCGCCAGCAGTGAGTCCGACTACAATGAGCAGTTCTTC. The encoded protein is CASSESDYNEQFF.

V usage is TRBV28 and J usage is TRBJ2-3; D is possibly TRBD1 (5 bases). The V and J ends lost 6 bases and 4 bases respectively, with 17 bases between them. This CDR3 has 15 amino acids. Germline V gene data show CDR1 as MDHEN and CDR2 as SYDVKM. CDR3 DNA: TGTGCCAGCAGGCAGCCCGGCAGGGCCGCAGATACGCAGTATTTT. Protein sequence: CASRQPGRAADTQYF.

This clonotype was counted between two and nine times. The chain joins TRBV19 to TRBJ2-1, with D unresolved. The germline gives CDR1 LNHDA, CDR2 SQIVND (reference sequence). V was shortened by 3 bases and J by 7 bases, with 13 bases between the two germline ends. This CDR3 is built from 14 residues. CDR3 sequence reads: CASSMPPPGNEQFF. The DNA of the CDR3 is TGTGCCAGTAGTATGCCCCCCCCTGGGAATGAGCAGTTCTTC.